This entry is about one T cell receptor beta chain. Germline CDR1 and CDR2: SEHNR and FQNEAQ (reference sequence). V was pared by 5 bases and J by 1 base, with 26 bases between. There are 19 residues in the CDR3. Profiled with immunoSEQ multiplex PCR; TCRdb holds only in-frame clones, not every one. The sample shows some 700,000 clones, about nine tenths of them seen only once. This entry is derived from a study of shared clonotypes between healthy human individuals. This sequence joins TRBV7-9 and TRBJ2-5; tentative D call: TRBD1 (5 bases). The sample consisted of memory CD8+ T cells from PBMCs. The subset was: CD45RO+ cells pooled with CCR7-negative TemRA cells. The receptor was derived from a man younger than 30 in good health. Some clones in this sample may be carry-over from other donors' samples. CDR3 sequence: CASSTDHSIAPQGQETQYF. In DNA, the CDR3 is TGTGCCAGCAGCACTGACCACTCCATCGCCCCGCAGGGCCAAGAGACCCAGTACTTC.